Following are 23 T cell receptor beta chains from one sample sequenced in a study of T cell repertoires in cytomegalovirus infection. TCRdb ran MiXCR on the reads and lists one entry per CDR3 protein. In the table there are 750,000 to 950,000 distinct CDR3 sequences, around 29% of which are singletons. Antigens for these TCRs are unknown. Source: cultured CD8+ T cells from PBMCs, taken from culture after CMV antigen stimulation. The receptor source for this set is a human donor in good health (CMV status not recorded). Some clones in this sample may be carry-over from other donors' samples.

This clonotype occurred a few times. V usage is TRBV6-5 and J usage is TRBJ2-7; 11 positions match TRBD1. With 6 bases clipped from V and 6 bases from J, the junction kept 16 bases outside the gene matches. Germline V lookup: CDR1 MNHEY, CDR2 SVGAGI. This CDR3 has 17 amino acids. Here the CDR3 reads CASRDHLGQGALSEQYF. Written as DNA, the CDR3 is TGTGCCAGCAGAGACCACCTTGGACAGGGGGCTCTTAGCGAGCAGTACTTC.

This clonotype was counted many times. This chain uses TRBV7-2 with TRBJ2-7, with TRBD1 as a possible D gene (5 bases). The germline V gene has CDR1 SGHTA and CDR2 FQGNSA. CDR3 length equals 13 residues. Trimming removed 4 bases at V and 9 bases at J, with 16 bases between. The CDR3 protein is CASSYGQGGSQYV. The CDR3 region has the DNA TGTGCCAGCAGCTACGGCCAGGGTGGTTCGCAGTACGTC.

The CDR3 bases are TGTGCCAGCAGTCCCCGAGGGCGTGGTGGCTACACCTTC. Its translation is CASSPRGRGGYTF. The chain couples TRBV6-6 to TRBJ1-2, with D hard to call. The germline V gene has CDR1 MNHNY and CDR2 SVGAGI (reference sequence). The CDR3 is 13 residues long. Trimming left V 5 bases short and J 7 bases short, with 14 bases between.

The sample holds many counts of this clonotype. The genes are TRBV12-3 or TRBV12-4 and TRBJ2-3; 10 bases fit TRBD2. J was trimmed by 2 bases and V by 5 bases; bases with no gene match: 19. There are 20 residues in the CDR3. The CDR3 coding sequence is TGTGCCAGCAGTAATTATGGGCGGTCTAGCGGGGGATCTAACACAGATACGCAGTATTTT. This encodes CASSNYGRSSGGSNTDTQYF.

The V and J genes are TRBV2 and TRBJ2-3; 8 positions match TRBD2. The CDR3 spans 13 residues. The trim removed 8 bases at V and 3 bases at J, leaving 4 bases unmatched. CDR1 is SNHLY and CDR2 is FYNNEI in the germline V gene. The CDR3 region has the DNA TGTGCCAGCCGGGGGGGTAGGACAGATACGCAGTATTTT. Its translation is CASRGGRTDTQYF. The complete variable domain, with remaining parts taken from reference TRBV2 and TRBJ2-3, reads EPEVTQTPSHQVTQMGQEVILRCVPISNHLYFYWYRQILGQKVEFLVSFYNNEISEKSEIFDDQFSVERPDGSNFTLKIRSTKLEDSAMYFCASRGGRTDTQYFGPGTRLTVL.

The V call is TRBV6-1, the J call TRBJ2-7, with D tentatively TRBD2 (5 bases). The germline V gene has CDR1 MNHNS and CDR2 SASEGT. This CDR3 comprises 14 residues. Trimming removed 5 bases from V and 2 bases from J, with 13 bases in between. The CDR3 region has the DNA TGTGCCAGCAGTTTGTTAATCGGGACCTACGAGCAGTACTTC. It codes for CASSLLIGTYEQYF.

This clonotype was observed at least ten times. CDR3 loop: CASSDPWAGMAKNIQYF. In nucleotides, the CDR3 is TGTGCCAGCAGCGATCCATGGGCAGGGATGGCCAAAAACATTCAGTACTTC. The chain couples TRBV7-2 to TRBJ2-4, with D perhaps matching TRBD1 (5 bases). Germline V gene sequence: CDR1 SGHTA, CDR2 FQGNSA. The CDR3 extends over 17 amino acids. The ends were cut back, 5 bases at V and 1 base at J, with 18 bases in the middle.

This clonotype was seen just once. The V and J genes are TRBV19 and TRBJ1-1, with 7 bases fitting TRBD1. CDR1 and CDR2 (germline): LNHDA, SQIVND (reference sequence). This CDR3 has 12 residues. Trimming removed 4 bases from V and 8 bases from J; junction bases left unmatched: 4. The CDR3 bases are TGTGCCAGTAGTAACAGGGGACTAGAAGCTTTCTTT. Translating it yields CASSNRGLEAFF.

The chain is built from TRBV6-2 or TRBV6-3 and TRBJ1-5; 11 positions agree with TRBD1. With V trimmed by 5 bases and J by 2 bases, 14 bases remained unmatched. Germline V gene lookup returns CDR1 MNHEY and CDR2 SVGEGT. The CDR3 has 19 amino acids. CDR3 loop: CASSPHSPDRGRRNQPQHF. CDR3 sequence (DNA): TGTGCCAGCAGTCCCCACTCCCCGGACAGGGGGCGTCGCAATCAGCCCCAGCATTTT.

This clonotype was seen more than once but under ten times. The chain carries TRBV5-4 and TRBJ1-1, with 7 bases aligning to TRBD1. Germline loops: CDR1 SGHNT, CDR2 YYREEE (reference sequence). J was trimmed by 5 bases and V by 3 bases; bases with no gene match: 10. This CDR3 is built from 15 residues. Here the CDR3 DNA reads TGTGCCAGCAGCTCCCGGACAGGAGGATGGACTGAAGCTTTCTTT. Its translation is CASSSRTGGWTEAFF.

J is TRBJ2-7 and V is TRBV12-3 or TRBV12-4; no firm D call. CDR3 length: 13 amino acids. With 3 bases removed from V and 2 bases from J, the gap between germline ends came to 8 bases. CDR3 loop: CASSFYPTYEQYF. Here the CDR3 DNA reads TGTGCCAGCAGTTTTTATCCAACCTACGAGCAGTACTTC.

This clonotype came up a few times. The rearrangement joins TRBV27 to TRBJ2-1; TRBD2 is a possible D gene (6 bases). Germline V gene sequence: CDR1 MNHEY, CDR2 SMNVEV (reference sequence). The CDR3 extends over 16 amino acids. V was trimmed by 5 bases and J by 1 base, leaving 15 bases between them. The CDR3 DNA reads as TGTGCCAGCAGTCGCTCTAGCGTCGTGTCCTACAATGAGCAGTTCTTC. The encoded protein is CASSRSSVVSYNEQFF.

The rearrangement joins TRBV10-3 to TRBJ1-5; TRBD1 aligns across 8 bases. This CDR3 is built from 17 residues. With V trimmed by 4 bases and J by 3 bases, 11 bases remained unmatched. Germline V gene data show CDR1 as ENHRY and CDR2 as SYGVKD. The CDR3 loop reads CAISGGEGTGFNQPQHF. CDR3 nucleotide sequence: TGTGCCATCAGTGGGGGGGAAGGGACAGGATTCAATCAGCCCCAGCATTTT.

The genes are TRBV7-9 and TRBJ1-1; D perhaps matches TRBD1 (6 bases). The CDR3 runs 14 residues. Trimming took off 5 bases at V and 1 base at J, with 11 bases between the two ends. Germline CDR1 reads SEHNR; CDR2 reads FQNEAQ (reference sequence). Written as DNA, the CDR3 is TGTGCCAGCAGCATGGACAGCCGGAACACTGAAGCTTTCTTT. Encoded protein: CASSMDSRNTEAFF. The complete variable domain, with remaining parts taken from reference TRBV7-9 and TRBJ1-1, reads DTGVSQNPRHKITKRGQNVTFRCDPISEHNRLYWYRQTLGQGPEFLTYFQNEAQLEKSRLLSDRFSAERPKGSFSTLEIQRTEQGDSAMYLCASSMDSRNTEAFFGQGTRLTVV.

This clonotype showed up just a few times. V usage is TRBV7-6 and J usage is TRBJ2-5; no firm D call. CDR1 is SGHVS, CDR2 FNYEAQ, per germline. Trimming removed 4 bases from V and 7 bases from J, with 16 bases in between. CDR3 length: 14 amino acids. In DNA form, the CDR3 reads TGTGCCAGCAGCTCCGCCGGTGGGCGGCCGACCCAGTACTTC. Translation gives CASSSAGGRPTQYF.

The rearrangement links TRBV2 to TRBJ1-5, with TRBD1 identical over 10 bases. J was trimmed by 6 bases and V by 7 bases; bases with no gene match: 9. This CDR3 is built from 15 residues. Germline lookup yields CDR1 SNHLY and CDR2 FYNNEI. In DNA form, the CDR3 reads TGTGCCAGCACCGACGGGACAGGGGTCGGTCAGCCCCAGCATTTT. Residues: CASTDGTGVGQPQHF.

In this sample, this clonotype turned up many times. The genes are TRBV9 and TRBJ2-1; no firm D call. Per the germline V gene, CDR1 is SGDLS and CDR2 is YYNGEE. This CDR3 region has 18 residues. V shed 3 bases and J shed 0 bases, with 19 bases lying between them. CDR3: CASSAPKDPKSSYNEQFF. The CDR3 DNA sequence: TGTGCCAGCAGCGCCCCAAAGGACCCAAAGAGCTCCTACAATGAGCAGTTCTTC.

To note about this clonotype: One end of the junction varies from germline; a read error may be responsible. The chain employs TRBV11-2 and TRBJ2-1; D may be TRBD1 (5 bases). CDR1 is SGHAT, CDR2 FQNNGV, per germline. The CDR3 totals 16 residues. The CDR3 is CASSQVFVTVDNEQFF. CDR3 coding DNA: TGCGCCAGCAGCCAAGTGTTCGTGACAGTGGACAATGAGCAGTTCTTC. Looking up the rest from reference TRBV11-2 and TRBJ2-1 gives the full variable domain: EAGVAQSPRYKIIEKRQSVAFWCNPISGHATLYWYQQILGQGPKLLIQFQNNGVVDDSQLPKDRFSAERLKGVDSTLKIQPAKLEDSAVYLCASSQVFVTVDNEQFFGPGTRLTVL.

This clonotype appeared a few times. The genes are TRBV4-1 and TRBJ2-2; D uncertain. The V end was cut by 6 bases, the J end by 5 bases, with 10 bases between. The CDR3 sequence is 13 residues long. The germline CDR1 and CDR2 sequences are MGHRA and YSYEKL. The CDR3: CASRNSGTGELFF. The CDR3 DNA is TGCGCCAGCAGAAACAGTGGAACCGGGGAGCTGTTTTTT.

The gene calls are TRBV4-3 and TRBJ2-1, with 11 bases that match TRBD1. J was trimmed by 3 bases and V by 4 bases; bases with no gene match: 5. The CDR3 consists of 16 residues. Germline V gene data show CDR1 as LGHNA and CDR2 as YSLEER. CDR3 amino acids: CASSLGTGGLYNEQFF. For the CDR3, the DNA is TGCGCCAGCAGCCTCGGGACAGGGGGACTCTACAATGAGCAGTTCTTC.

Comment on this clonotype: The junction shows a germline mismatch at one end, possibly a read error. The chain joins TRBV7-6 to TRBJ2-1; 12 bases are a match to TRBD1. Germline V gene lookup returns CDR1 SGHVS and CDR2 FNYEAQ. The CDR3 is 17 residues long. The CDR3 loop reads CVSSHPNYGTGGAEQFF. In DNA, the CDR3 is TGTGTCAGCAGCCACCCCAATTACGGGACAGGGGGCGCTGAGCAGTTCTTC.

About this clonotype: It may be a read error: a sequence one base away is much more abundant. This rearrangement joins TRBV4-3 to TRBJ2-1; TRBD2 agrees at 8 bases. This CDR3 has 19 amino acids. Per the germline V gene, CDR1 is LGHNA and CDR2 is YSLEER. The CDR3 DNA sequence: TGCGCCAGCAGCCAACTTAACCCTTTGACTAGCGAGGCCTACAATGTGCAGTTCTTC. It is translated as CASSQLNPLTSEAYNVQFF.

The V and J genes are TRBV6-6 and TRBJ2-4; no firm D call. Germline CDR1 reads MNHNY; CDR2 reads SVGAGI (reference sequence). The CDR3 runs to 12 residues. With 5 bases removed from V and 12 bases from J, the gap between germline ends came to 14 bases. CDR3 residues: CASSEIGLDQYF. CDR3 DNA: TGTGCCAGCAGTGAAATCGGGCTGGATCAGTACTTC.